What follows are 30 T cell receptor beta chains derived from one specimen sequenced in a study of cytomegalovirus exposure and HLA in healthy donors. Vbeta (60) and Jbeta (13) primers were used in the PCR. This table comes from immunoSEQ multiplex PCR, and its TCRdb copy is limited to in-frame clones, with some not included. The table includes some 98,000 clones, 81% detected once. Sequencing was performed on PBMCs. These receptors were obtained from a man aged 35 to 55 in good health and CMV-seronegative.

CDR3 sequence reads: CATSRDGGGEKLFF. The CDR3 DNA sequence: TGTGCCACCAGCAGAGATGGGGGGGGTGAAAAACTGTTTTTT. The rearrangement links TRBV15 to TRBJ1-4, with a weak D call TRBD1 (5 bases). V was cut by 0 bases and J by 7 bases, with 9 bases left in between. The CDR3 contains 14 residues. In germline, CDR1 is LNHNV, CDR2 YYDKDF (reference sequence).

The gene calls are TRBV6-1 and TRBJ2-7; D unresolved. Germline V lookup: CDR1 MNHNS, CDR2 SASEGT. V dropped 10 bases and J dropped 7 bases, with 8 bases sitting between them. This CDR3 region has 9 residues. CDR3 DNA sequence: TGTGCCACTACGAGGGAGCAGTACTTC. This translates into CATTREQYF.

A word on this clone: The sample contains more than one DNA sequence encoding this CDR3. This chain joins TRBV5-4 and TRBJ1-1, with D possibly matching TRBD1 (5 bases). CDR1 and CDR2 from the germline V gene are SGHNT and YYREEE (reference sequence). This CDR3 spans 13 amino acids. The V and J ends lost 4 bases and 1 base respectively, with 8 bases between them. This chain's CDR3 is CASSPTGNTEAFF. Written as DNA, the CDR3 is TGTGCCAGCAGCCCTACAGGGAACACTGAAGCTTTCTTT. Combining the CDR3 with reference TRBV5-4 and TRBJ1-1 gives the whole variable domain ETGVTQSPTHLIKTRGQQVTLRCSSQSGHNTVSWYQQALGQGPQFIFQYYREEENGRGNFPPRFSGLQFPNYSSELNVNALELDDSALYLCASSPTGNTEAFFGQGTRLTVV.

This chain joins TRBV5-1 and TRBJ2-7; D remains unclear. The germline V gene has CDR1 SGHRS and CDR2 YFSETQ. V lost 4 bases, J lost 6 bases, and 11 bases lay in between. CDR3 length equals 12 residues. CDR3 sequence (DNA): TGCGCCAGCAGCGATACTCTCGGCGAGCAGTACTTC. Protein sequence: CASSDTLGEQYF.

This chain uses TRBV6-4 with TRBJ1-2; 7 positions match TRBD1. Germline lookup yields CDR1 MRHNA and CDR2 SNTAGT. This CDR3 is built from 12 residues. Trimming at V came to 8 bases and at J to 3 bases, leaving 3 bases not matched to a gene. CDR3 DNA sequence: TGTGCCAGCCGGGACAGAGACTATGGCTACACCTTC. Amino acid sequence: CASRDRDYGYTF.

The CDR3 coding sequence is TGTGCCACGAGACAGGGGGAGATTGGTGGCTACACCTTC. It specifies CATRQGEIGGYTF. The V gene is TRBV6-1, the J gene TRBJ1-2, with 9 bases identical to TRBD1. The CDR3 sequence is 13 residues long. The V and J ends lost 10 bases and 7 bases, in that order; junction bases with no gene match: 10. Germline V gives CDR1 MNHNS, CDR2 SASEGT.

This chain connects TRBV10-3 to TRBJ1-4; TRBD1 matches at 8 bases. Germline CDR1 is ENHRY and CDR2 is SYGVKD. The CDR3 has 14 amino acids. V gave up 9 bases and J gave up 4 bases; unmatched junction bases: 7. The CDR3 coding sequence is TGTGCCATAGGACAGGGTCGAGGTAATGAAAAACTGTTTTTT. It translates to CAIGQGRGNEKLFF.

V gene TRBV18 combines with J gene TRBJ1-4; D may be TRBD1 (5 bases). The CDR3 spans 14 residues. The V end lost 2 bases, the J end lost 7 bases, and 11 bases lay between the germline ends. CDR1 and CDR2 from the germline V gene are KGHSH and LQKENI. The CDR3 loop is CASSPGQKGEKLFF. For the CDR3, the DNA is TGTGCCAGCTCACCAGGACAAAAGGGTGAAAAACTGTTTTTT.

The CDR3 nucleotides are TGTGCCAGCAGCTTGTCAGTTCCCGGGGAGCTGTTTTTT. Protein product: CASSLSVPGELFF. V gene TRBV5-4 combines with J gene TRBJ2-2; D gene unclear. V was trimmed by 1 base and J by 6 bases, leaving 7 bases between them. From germline, CDR1 is SGHNT and CDR2 YYREEE (reference sequence). The CDR3 spans 13 residues.

Details on this clone: Distinct nucleotide sequences in the sample also encode this CDR3. The CDR3 loop is CSVEGTGTSTEAFF. The CDR3 DNA is TGCAGCGTTGAAGGGACAGGGACGTCCACTGAAGCTTTCTTT. V and J are TRBV29-1 and TRBJ1-1; 8 nucleotides agree with TRBD1. CDR3 length: 14 residues. Trimming at V came to 1 base and at J to 4 bases, leaving 5 bases not matched to a gene. Germline lookup yields CDR1 SQVTM and CDR2 ANQGSEA.

This sequence joins TRBV7-9 and TRBJ1-2; a possible D gene is TRBD1 (5 bases). Trimming stripped 2 bases from V and 2 bases from J, with 9 bases between. The CDR3 covers 14 residues. Looked up from germline, CDR1 is SEHNR and CDR2 is FQNEAQ (reference sequence). In DNA, the CDR3 is TGTGCCAGCAGCTTACAGGGCGTAAACTATGGCTACACCTTC. Translation gives CASSLQGVNYGYTF.

This clone was seen only a few times. The CDR3 loop is CASSHPRDSPNYGYTF. The CDR3 DNA is TGCGCCAGCAGCCACCCGCGGGACAGCCCAAACTATGGCTACACCTTC. The rearrangement joins TRBV4-1 to TRBJ1-2, with TRBD1 matching over 7 bases. Trimming removed 3 bases from V and 2 bases from J; junction bases left unmatched: 9. Germline V gene sequence: CDR1 MGHRA, CDR2 YSYEKL. This CDR3 is 16 amino acids long.

V is TRBV5-6 and J is TRBJ1-5, with no clear D. The CDR3 has 14 residues. Trimming pared 1 base from V and 9 bases from J, leaving 14 bases between. Germline assignment: CDR1 SGHDT and CDR2 YYEEEE. The CDR3 is CASSLKVRGGPQHF. CDR3 bases: TGTGCCAGCAGCTTGAAGGTCCGCGGTGGGCCCCAGCATTTT. The entire variable domain, with the rest obtained from reference TRBV5-6 and TRBJ1-5, is as follows: DAGVTQSPTHLIKTRGQQVTLRCSPKSGHDTVSWYQQALGQGPQFIFQYYEEEERQRGNFPDRFSGHQFPNYSSELNVNALLLGDSALYLCASSLKVRGGPQHFGDGTRLSIL.

This chain connects TRBV29-1 to TRBJ2-3; 8 bases fit TRBD1. This CDR3 comprises 15 residues. Germline V gene data show CDR1 as SQVTM and CDR2 as ANQGSEA. The V gene end was trimmed by 5 bases and the J gene end by 4 bases; junction bases not matched to a gene: 11. CDR3 region: CSVPDRDRSSDTQYF. Written as DNA, the CDR3 is TGCAGCGTTCCGGACCGGGACAGGTCGTCAGATACGCAGTATTTT.

V gene TRBV7-9 combines with J gene TRBJ2-5, with a tentative D call TRBD2 (6 bases). The germline CDR1 and CDR2 sequences are SEHNR and FQNEAQ (reference sequence). There are 13 residues in the CDR3. The V gene lost 5 bases and the J gene lost 2 bases, with 9 bases spanning the gap. CDR3 region: CASSTRGQETQYF. The CDR3 DNA reads as TGTGCCAGCAGCACCCGGGGGCAAGAGACCCAGTACTTC.

This chain connects TRBV2 to TRBJ1-6; the match to TRBD1 covers 9 bases. V trimming: 1 base; J trimming: 10 bases; junction bases outside the gene matches: 8. In germline, CDR1 is SNHLY, CDR2 FYNNEI. The CDR3 is made up of 16 amino acids. Written as DNA, the CDR3 is TGTGCCAGCAGTGAAGACCGGGACAGGGTACAATCACCCCTCCACTTT. Translated, it gives CASSEDRDRVQSPLHF.

CDR3 nucleotides: TGTGCCTGGGGATTGACAGGGCGCGAGCAGTACTTC. Protein sequence: CAWGLTGREQYF. This chain joins TRBV30 and TRBJ2-7; 7 positions match TRBD1. V was clipped by 5 bases and J by 6 bases; unmatched bases: 7. CDR1 is GTSNPN and CDR2 is SVGIG in the germline V gene (reference sequence). The CDR3 is 12 amino acids.

This clone was detected a few times. The chain carries TRBV7-2 and TRBJ2-1; TRBD2 agrees at 12 bases. Germline loops: CDR1 SGHTA, CDR2 FQGNSA. The V and J ends lost 5 bases and 10 bases, in that order; junction bases with no gene match: 3. This CDR3 comprises 13 residues. The CDR3 coding sequence is TGTGCCAGCAGCCCGGGACTAGCGGGCGAGCAGTTCTTC. Translating it yields CASSPGLAGEQFF.

V gene TRBV29-1 combines with J gene TRBJ2-1, with 12 bases fitting TRBD2. Germline values: CDR1 SQVTM, CDR2 ANQGSEA. V gave up 5 bases and J gave up 9 bases; unmatched junction bases: 5. The CDR3 is 13 residues long. CDR3 bases: TGCAGCGTTCTAGCGGGGGGGCGTTTTGAGCAGTTCTTC. Translating gives CSVLAGGRFEQFF.

This chain connects TRBV28 to TRBJ2-1; 7 positions match TRBD1. Germline V CDR1 and CDR2: MDHEN, SYDVKM. The CDR3 length is 17 residues. Unmatched junction bases numbered 14, after V lost 5 bases and J lost 4 bases. The CDR3 nucleotides read TGTGCCAGCAGTCCCGGACAGGCAACTTTCCCTTACAATGAGCAGTTCTTC. Translating it yields CASSPGQATFPYNEQFF. Full variable domain (remainder filled in from reference TRBV28 and TRBJ2-1): DVKVTQSSRYLVKRTGEKVFLECVQDMDHENMFWYRQDPGLGLRLIYFSYDVKMKEKGDIPEGYSVSREKKERFSLILESASTNQTSMYLCASSPGQATFPYNEQFFGPGTRLTVL.

The chain employs TRBV5-8 and TRBJ1-5; no clear D. The CDR3 covers 14 residues. Looked up from germline, CDR1 is SGHTS and CDR2 is YDEGEE. Trimming removed 2 bases at V and 0 bases at J, with 6 bases between. The CDR3 DNA reads TGTGCCAGCAGCTTACGGGTTAGCAATCAGCCCCAGCATTTT. It encodes CASSLRVSNQPQHF.

As concerns this clone: Sequence at one end of the junction differs from germline and may be a read error. The chain carries TRBV7-9 and TRBJ2-3; 8 bases are a match to TRBD1. The CDR3 has 15 amino acids. Looked up from germline, CDR1 is SEHNR and CDR2 is FQNEAQ (reference sequence). CDR3: CSSSLVRGLGDTQYF. CDR3 nucleotides: TGTTCCAGCAGCTTAGTCAGGGGGCTTGGAGATACGCAGTATTTT. Filled out from reference TRBV7-9 and TRBJ2-3, the complete variable domain reads DTGVSQNPRHKITKRGQNVTFRCDPISEHNRLYWYRQTLGQGPEFLTYFQNEAQLEKSRLLSDRFSAERPKGSFSTLEIQRTEQGDSAMYLCSSSLVRGLGDTQYFGPGTRLTVL.

The V and J genes are TRBV6-1 and TRBJ1-2; 8 bases map to TRBD1. CDR1 MNHNS and CDR2 SASEGT come from the germline V gene. The trim removed 3 bases at V and 4 bases at J, leaving 4 bases unmatched. The CDR3 sequence is 14 residues long. The CDR3: CASSDGQGPYGYTF. The CDR3 nucleotides are TGTGCCAGCAGTGATGGACAGGGACCCTATGGCTACACCTTC.

This clone was seen just once. V is TRBV5-1 and J is TRBJ1-2; D may be TRBD1 (5 bases). V was pared by 1 base and J by 3 bases, with 10 bases between. This CDR3 comprises 14 residues. Germline loops: CDR1 SGHRS, CDR2 YFSETQ. The CDR3 reads CASSLYAGYYGYTF. The CDR3 DNA is TGCGCCAGCAGCTTGTACGCAGGGTACTATGGCTACACCTTC.

The CDR3 DNA reads TGTGCCACCAGGACCGGGACAGCATCTGGAAACACCATATATTTT. This encodes CATRTGTASGNTIYF. The chain uses TRBV15 and TRBJ1-3; TRBD1 matches at 7 bases. In germline, CDR1 is LNHNV, CDR2 YYDKDF (reference sequence). Germline trimming cut 6 bases from V and 1 base from J; bases unmatched to any gene: 6. The CDR3 has 15 residues.

The chain recombines TRBV5-1 with TRBJ1-3, with 9 bases fitting TRBD1. The CDR3 contains 15 residues. CDR1 and CDR2 (germline): SGHRS, YFSETQ. The trim removed 4 bases at V and 4 bases at J, leaving 6 bases unmatched. Here the CDR3 reads CASSIAGTGGNTIYF. The CDR3 DNA reads as TGCGCCAGCAGCATAGCCGGGACAGGGGGAAACACCATATATTTT. Together with reference TRBV5-1 and TRBJ1-3, the CDR3 gives the full variable domain: KAGVTQTPRYLIKTRGQQVTLSCSPISGHRSVSWYQQTPGQGLQFLFEYFSETQRNKGNFPGRFSGRQFSNSRSEMNVSTLELGDSALYLCASSIAGTGGNTIYFGEGSWLTVV.

This clone was picked up a small number of times. CDR3 region: CASSPRDRAFEQYF. DNA of the CDR3: TGTGCCAGCAGCCCGAGGGACAGGGCTTTCGAGCAGTACTTC. The chain is built from TRBV7-9 and TRBJ2-7, with TRBD1 matching 9 bases. The germline V gene has CDR1 SEHNR and CDR2 FQNEAQ (reference sequence). Trimming at V came to 5 bases and at J to 6 bases, leaving 8 bases not matched to a gene. There are 14 residues in the CDR3.

The chain links TRBV4-3 to TRBJ1-1, with D perhaps matching TRBD1 (5 bases). CDR1 is LGHNA, CDR2 YSLEER, per germline. The CDR3 runs 14 residues. V lost 1 base and J 1 base, leaving 7 bases between the germline ends. This CDR3 reads CASSQGGGNTEAFF. The CDR3 nucleotides read TGCGCCAGCAGCCAAGGGGGGGGGAACACTGAAGCTTTCTTT.

This sequence joins TRBV9 and TRBJ1-2; 11 bases agree with TRBD1. J was trimmed by 4 bases and V by 3 bases; bases with no gene match: 5. The length of the CDR3 is 15 residues. Germline V CDR1 and CDR2: SGDLS, YYNGEE. CDR3 DNA: TGTGCCAGCAGCGCGGCCGGGACAGGGGGCTATGGCTACACCTTC. Translation gives CASSAAGTGGYGYTF. Complete variable domain (other parts from reference TRBV9 and TRBJ1-2): DSGVTQTPKHLITATGQRVTLRCSPRSGDLSVYWYQQSLDQGLQFLIQYYNGEERAKGNILERFSAQQFPDLHSELNLSSLELGDSALYFCASSAAGTGGYGYTFGSGTRLTVV.

The chain employs TRBV5-4 and TRBJ2-3, with D perhaps TRBD2 (5 bases). The germline V gene encodes CDR1 SGHNT and CDR2 YYREEE (reference sequence). The V end was cut by 1 base, the J end by 2 bases, with 11 bases between. The CDR3 is made up of 15 amino acids. The CDR3 DNA reads TGTGCCAGCAGCTTGTCGAACCGGGACACAGATACGCAGTATTTT. Translating it yields CASSLSNRDTDTQYF.